The 22 T cell receptor beta chains below come from one sample, sequenced in a study of cytomegalovirus exposure and HLA in healthy donors. PCR involved 60 Vbeta and 13 Jbeta primers. Here immunoSEQ multiplex PCR was the method, and the copy in TCRdb shows in-frame clones only, minus some. The table lists about 170,000 clones, about 88% of them singletons. The sequenced sample consisted of PBMCs. Receptors originate from a young man in good health and CMV-seropositive.

V is TRBV11-2 and J is TRBJ2-1, with TRBD2 identical over 9 bases. In germline, CDR1 is SGHAT, CDR2 FQNNGV. V shed 0 bases and J 12 bases; nucleotides not matched to a gene: 9. This CDR3 is built from 15 residues. Here the CDR3 DNA reads TGTGCCAGCAGCTTAGAGGGGTCGGCGGGAGGGACGCAGTTCTTC. Its protein product is CASSLEGSAGGTQFF. Supplemented by reference TRBV11-2 and TRBJ2-1, the full variable domain reads EAGVAQSPRYKIIEKRQSVAFWCNPISGHATLYWYQQILGQGPKLLIQFQNNGVVDDSQLPKDRFSAERLKGVDSTLKIQPAKLEDSAVYLCASSLEGSAGGTQFFGPGTRLTVL.

The chain combines TRBV7-3 with TRBJ2-1; 9 nucleotides line up with TRBD2. Germline assignment: CDR1 SGHTA and CDR2 FQGTGA. The CDR3 length is 15 residues. The trim removed 3 bases at V and 8 bases at J, leaving 8 bases unmatched. This CDR3 is CASSFDTSGYYEQFF. The DNA of the CDR3 is TGTGCCAGCAGCTTCGATACTAGCGGGTATTATGAGCAGTTCTTC.

This rearrangement joins TRBV4-1 to TRBJ2-2; TRBD2 aligns across 10 bases. V gave up 0 bases and J gave up 5 bases; unmatched junction bases: 9. CDR1 is MGHRA, CDR2 YSYEKL, per germline. The CDR3 loop spans 18 amino acids. In nucleotides, the CDR3 is TGCGCCAGCAGCCAAGAGGAGGGACTAGCGTTTCTTACCGGGGAGCTGTTTTTT. Amino acid sequence: CASSQEEGLAFLTGELFF.

The chain carries TRBV7-6 and TRBJ2-1; the match to TRBD2 covers 11 bases. The CDR3 is 15 residues long. Germline CDR1 SGHVS, CDR2 FNYEAQ. After removal of 6 bases from V and 7 bases from J, the junction contained 8 bases not matched to a gene. CDR3 sequence (DNA): TGTGCCAGCAGAAACCTAGCGGGAGGAGGGAATGAGCAGTTCTTC. This translates into CASRNLAGGGNEQFF.

The chain couples TRBV7-9 to TRBJ1-1; D ambiguous. The V end was cut by 3 bases, the J end by 4 bases, with 6 bases between. Germline V gene data show CDR1 as SEHNR and CDR2 as FQNEAQ (reference sequence). The CDR3 sequence is 12 residues long. The CDR3 bases are TGTGCCAGCAGCTTGTCCAGCACTGAAGCTTTCTTT. It codes for CASSLSSTEAFF.

CDR3 in DNA: TGTGCCAGCGGGGACAGGGAAGGTGGCTACACCTTC. Its translation: CASGDREGGYTF. V gene TRBV2 combines with J gene TRBJ1-2; 9 nucleotides align to TRBD1. This CDR3 region has 12 residues. V gave up 8 bases and J gave up 7 bases; unmatched junction bases: 5. In germline, CDR1 is SNHLY, CDR2 FYNNEI.

The chain is built from TRBV4-2 and TRBJ1-1, with 9 bases fitting TRBD1. This CDR3 has 15 residues. Germline values: CDR1 LGHNA, CDR2 YNFKEQ. Losses at the gene ends were 0 bases for V and 7 bases for J; bases not matched to a gene: 6. The CDR3 DNA sequence: TGTGCCAGCAGCCAAGATCCGGGACAGGGCATTGAAGCTTTCTTT. The encoded protein is CASSQDPGQGIEAFF.

The genes are TRBV7-7 and TRBJ2-1; TRBD2 matches 8 bases. Germline-derived CDR1 and CDR2 are SSHAT and FNYEAQ (reference sequence). CDR3 length: 14 amino acids. CDR3 coding DNA: TGTGCTAGCCGACAAAGCGGGAGTAGAGGGGAGCAGTTCTTC. Protein sequence: CASRQSGSRGEQFF.

The chain recombines TRBV27 with TRBJ2-1; 10 nucleotides align to TRBD1. Germline CDR1 is MNHEY and CDR2 is SMNVEV (reference sequence). After removal of 5 bases from V and 0 bases from J, the junction contained 7 bases not matched to a gene. The CDR3 sequence is 17 residues long. CDR3 bases: TGTGCCAGCAGTCGACCGGGACAGGGGAGCTCCTACAATGAGCAGTTCTTC. It specifies CASSRPGQGSSYNEQFF.

The chain links TRBV6-6 to TRBJ2-7; D is undetermined. Germline V lookup: CDR1 MNHNY, CDR2 SVGAGI (reference sequence). Between the trimmed V and J ends, which lost 8 bases and 0 bases, there was a span of 8 bases. CDR3 size: 12 residues. The CDR3, as DNA: TGTGCCAGCGGCGGTAGCTCCTACGAGCAGTACTTC. Its protein product is CASGGSSYEQYF.

In its sample, this clone was seen many times. V is TRBV7-9 and J is TRBJ2-7, with D perhaps TRBD2 (5 bases). The ends were cut back, 3 bases at V and 7 bases at J, with 13 bases in the middle. The CDR3 covers 13 residues. The germline V gene has CDR1 SEHNR and CDR2 FQNEAQ (reference sequence). The CDR3 DNA sequence: TGTGCCAGCAGCTTCGAGGGTTTGATTGAGCAGTACGTC. Translation gives CASSFEGLIEQYV.

This clone was detected only once. This rearrangement joins TRBV28 to TRBJ2-3; a weak D match, TRBD2 (6 bases). Germline lookup yields CDR1 MDHEN and CDR2 SYDVKM. Trimming left V 7 bases short and J 4 bases short, with 9 bases between. CDR3 length: 12 residues. DNA of the CDR3: TGTGCCAGCAAGGAGGGGTCAGATACGCAGTATTTT. This codes for CASKEGSDTQYF.

J is TRBJ2-3 and V is TRBV5-4; D uncertain. Germline CDR1 SGHNT, CDR2 YYREEE (reference sequence). This CDR3 is 14 amino acids long. Deletions cut 4 bases from V and 2 bases from J, with 11 bases between. The CDR3 spells CASSTSDFTDTQYF. The CDR3 bases are TGTGCCAGCAGCACCTCTGACTTCACAGATACGCAGTATTTT.

The rearrangement uses TRBV10-3 and TRBJ1-1; TRBD1 matches 9 bases. The ends lost 3 bases at V and 4 bases at J; junction bases unmatched: 6. The CDR3 totals 15 residues. CDR1 and CDR2 from the germline V gene are ENHRY and SYGVKD. This CDR3 is CAISDQGQGPTEAFF. The CDR3 coding sequence is TGTGCCATCAGTGATCAGGGACAGGGTCCCACTGAAGCTTTCTTT.

The chain has TRBV19 and TRBJ1-2, with 8 bases matching TRBD1. Germline V gives CDR1 LNHDA, CDR2 SQIVND (reference sequence). The CDR3 covers 14 residues. V dropped 10 bases and J dropped 3; count of bases not matched to a gene: 10. The CDR3 DNA reads TGTGCCACCCTCCGACAGGGGAAGGACTATGGCTACACCTTC. Amino acids: CATLRQGKDYGYTF.

The chain has TRBV5-1 and TRBJ1-1; the D gene is possibly TRBD1 (6 bases). The CDR3 is made up of 14 amino acids. The germline V gene encodes CDR1 SGHRS and CDR2 YFSETQ. V was shortened by 7 bases and J by 1 base, with 14 bases between the two germline ends. CDR3 nucleotide sequence: TGCGCCAGCGGATCACAGGGACAGAACACTGAAGCTTTCTTT. Translated: CASGSQGQNTEAFF. The full variable domain, completed using reference TRBV5-1 and TRBJ1-1, is KAGVTQTPRYLIKTRGQQVTLSCSPISGHRSVSWYQQTPGQGLQFLFEYFSETQRNKGNFPGRFSGRQFSNSRSEMNVSTLELGDSALYLCASGSQGQNTEAFFGQGTRLTVV.

The chain joins TRBV19 to TRBJ2-7, with TRBD2 identical over 7 bases. The CDR3 loop spans 17 amino acids. V was clipped by 3 bases and J by 2 bases; unmatched bases: 13. Looked up from germline, CDR1 is LNHDA and CDR2 is SQIVND (reference sequence). The CDR3 reads CASSMTRLAGIPYEQYV. The CDR3 DNA reads TGTGCCAGTAGTATGACTAGATTAGCGGGTATACCCTACGAGCAGTACGTC.

This chain links TRBV5-1 with TRBJ2-1; no firm D call. There are 14 residues in the CDR3. Deletions cut 4 bases from V and 5 bases from J, with 13 bases between. Per germline, CDR1 SGHRS and CDR2 YFSETQ. CDR3 DNA sequence: TGCGCCAGCAGCCTAACAGTCCCTAACAATGAGCAGTTCTTC. This sequence encodes CASSLTVPNNEQFF.

The rearrangement uses TRBV18 and TRBJ1-1; D is unresolved. Germline V gene sequence: CDR1 KGHSH, CDR2 LQKENI. CDR3 length: 14 amino acids. The V end was cut by 2 bases, the J end by 2 bases, with 9 bases between. Here the CDR3 reads CASSPSTGNTEAFF. The CDR3 DNA reads TGTGCCAGCTCACCATCAACGGGAAACACTGAAGCTTTCTTT.

The chain is built from TRBV28 and TRBJ2-6, with 7 bases lining up with TRBD1. The V and J ends lost 5 bases and 2 bases, in that order; junction bases with no gene match: 3. The CDR3 runs to 15 residues. Per the germline V gene, CDR1 is MDHEN and CDR2 is SYDVKM. The chain's CDR3 is CASSPGTAGANVLTF. CDR3 DNA: TGTGCCAGCAGTCCCGGGACAGCTGGGGCCAACGTCCTGACTTTC.

This sequence joins TRBV11-3 and TRBJ2-1, with D possibly TRBD2 on 5 matching bases. Trimming removed 2 bases from V and 0 bases from J, with 5 bases in between. This CDR3 contains 14 residues. Germline-derived CDR1 and CDR2 are SGHNT and YENEEA. The CDR3 loop is CASSLRDSYNEQFF. CDR3 sequence (DNA): TGTGCCAGCAGCTTACGGGACTCCTACAATGAGCAGTTCTTC.

This clone was detected only a few times. The chain links TRBV5-1 to TRBJ2-6, with a tentative D call TRBD1 (6 bases). V was shortened by 4 bases and J by 2 bases, with 25 bases between the two germline ends. Per the germline V gene, CDR1 is SGHRS and CDR2 is YFSETQ. The CDR3 covers 20 residues. The CDR3 loop is CASSRPIDRDISTGANVLTF. The CDR3 coding sequence is TGCGCCAGCAGCCGACCGATAGACCGGGACATTAGTACTGGGGCCAACGTCCTGACTTTC.